These 27 T cell receptor beta chains came from one sample sequenced in a study of identical twins. Using its own MiXCR run on the 5' RACE reads, TCRdb lists one record per CDR3 protein. Of a few hundred thousand distinct CDR3 sequences in the sample, over 8.5% were seen once. This same sample was also part of a study on yellow fever vaccine responses in identical twins.

Sequenced sample: PBMCs. The receptors derive from a woman aged 18-29 years in good health.

The chain is built from TRBV2 and TRBJ2-2; D is uncertain. The length of the CDR3 is 15 residues. Trimming removed 8 bases at V and 7 bases at J, with 20 bases between. CDR1 is SNHLY and CDR2 is FYNNEI in the germline V gene. CDR3 DNA: TGTGCCAGCCGAAACCGAGACGGGTCTGGCGGGGAGCTGTTTTTT. It yields the protein CASRNRDGSGGELFF.

This clonotype was observed a few times. The chain employs TRBV5-1 and TRBJ2-3; 15 nucleotides line up with TRBD2. After removal of 9 bases from V and 9 bases from J, the junction contained 20 bases not matched to a gene. CDR3 length: 18 amino acids. Per the germline V gene, CDR1 is SGHRS and CDR2 is YFSETQ. The CDR3 DNA reads TGCGCCAAAGATCAGGGGGGGACTAGCGGGAGGCCGACTAGGACGCAGTATTTT. Amino acid sequence: CAKDQGGTSGRPTRTQYF.

Ten or more counts support this clonotype. The chain carries TRBV29-1 and TRBJ2-7; 10 positions match TRBD1. The length of the CDR3 is 15 residues. Trimming cost V 3 bases and J 1 base; bases outside gene matches: 6. Germline CDR1 and CDR2: SQVTM and ANQGSEA. CDR3 sequence: CSVERRTGGSYEQYF. For the CDR3, the DNA is TGCAGCGTTGAGCGTCGGACAGGGGGGTCCTACGAGCAGTACTTC.

This clonotype has a handful of counts. The chain has TRBV3-1 and TRBJ2-7, with 10 bases lining up with TRBD1. Trimming cost V 3 bases and J 5 bases; bases outside gene matches: 7. From germline, CDR1 is LGHDT and CDR2 YNNKEL (reference sequence). The CDR3 runs 15 residues. The CDR3 DNA is TGTGCCAGCAGCCATGCGGGGACAGGGGCCCACGAGCAGTACTTC. Translated, it gives CASSHAGTGAHEQYF.

The chain joins TRBV7-2 to TRBJ2-1; no reliable D call. V was trimmed by 2 bases and J by 8 bases, leaving 4 bases between them. Germline lookup yields CDR1 SGHTA and CDR2 FQGNSA. The CDR3 totals 11 residues. DNA for the CDR3: TGTACCAGCAGCTTACGCGATGAGCAGTTCTTC. This translates into CTSSLRDEQFF. The full variable domain, with the rest looked up from reference TRBV7-2 and TRBJ2-1, is GAGVSQSPSNKVTEKGKDVELRCDPISGHTALYWYRQSLGQGLEFLIYFQGNSAPDKSGLPSDRFSAERTGGSVSTLTIQRTQQEDSAVYLCTSSLRDEQFFGPGTRLTVL.

The table lists this clonotype with many counts. The chain combines TRBV14 with TRBJ2-7; D is unresolved. Deletions cut 1 base from V and 7 bases from J, with 17 bases between. The germline V gene encodes CDR1 SGHDN and CDR2 FVKESK. CDR3 length equals 15 residues. As DNA, the CDR3 is TGTGCCAGCAGCCAAGGCACAGCCCTTAGGTGGGAGCAGTACTTC. It translates to CASSQGTALRWEQYF.

This clonotype showed up many times. The V call is TRBV20-1, the J call TRBJ2-7, with a tentative D call TRBD1 (5 bases). The CDR3 consists of 14 residues. V gave up 6 bases and J gave up 1 base, with 16 bases separating them. Germline loops: CDR1 DFQATT, CDR2 SNEGSKA (reference sequence). CDR3 sequence: CSAVRMTVSYEQYF. In nucleotides, the CDR3 is TGCAGTGCCGTCCGGATGACAGTGTCCTACGAGCAGTACTTC.

This clonotype was picked up a small number of times. In nucleotides, the CDR3 is TGCGCCAGCAGCCAAGATGGTCTAGCGGGAGCTAGGAACAATGAGCAGTTCTTC. This translates into CASSQDGLAGARNNEQFF. The gene calls are TRBV4-3 and TRBJ2-1; 10 nucleotides agree with TRBD2. The CDR3 totals 18 residues. With 0 bases clipped from V and 5 bases from J, the junction kept 10 bases outside the gene matches. Germline loops: CDR1 LGHNA, CDR2 YSLEER.

Only a few counts were recorded for this clonotype. CDR3 residues: CASSWGQGSTEAFF. CDR3 nucleotide sequence: TGTGCCAGCAGTTGGGGACAGGGTAGTACTGAAGCTTTCTTT. The V gene is TRBV27, the J gene TRBJ1-1; 9 positions match TRBD1. Germline CDR1 is MNHEY and CDR2 is SMNVEV (reference sequence). V shed 4 bases and J 5 bases; nucleotides not matched to a gene: 5. This CDR3 contains 14 residues.

This clonotype was observed at least ten times. This rearrangement joins TRBV12-3 or TRBV12-4 to TRBJ2-3; D call uncertain. The germline V and J ends were trimmed by 3 bases and 4 bases, with 5 bases remaining between them. The CDR3 is 12 residues long. CDR3 protein: CASSFRADTQYF. The CDR3 nucleotides are TGTGCCAGCAGTTTTAGGGCAGATACGCAGTATTTT.

In its sample, this clonotype was seen many times. The V and J genes are TRBV7-6 and TRBJ1-1; D possibly corresponds to TRBD1 (6 bases). The CDR3 loop spans 13 amino acids. V dropped 5 bases and J dropped 1 base, with 8 bases sitting between them. Germline V gives CDR1 SGHVS, CDR2 FNYEAQ. This CDR3 is CASSRQENTEAFF. The CDR3 DNA reads as TGTGCCAGCAGCCGACAGGAGAACACTGAAGCTTTCTTT.

This clonotype was found a few times. The chain combines TRBV10-3 with TRBJ2-6; no definite D call. V was shortened by 6 bases and J by 0 bases, with 6 bases between the two germline ends. Germline V gene lookup returns CDR1 ENHRY and CDR2 SYGVKD. The CDR3 runs 14 residues. The CDR3 spells CAIRAPSGANVLTF. For the CDR3, the DNA is TGTGCCATCAGGGCACCCTCTGGGGCCAACGTCCTGACTTTC.

The sample holds a few counts of this clonotype. The CDR3 sequence is CASSLFSGYTF. CDR3 bases: TGTGCCAGCAGTTTATTTAGTGGCTACACCTTC. The chain couples TRBV28 to TRBJ1-2, with D unclear. Germline loops: CDR1 MDHEN, CDR2 SYDVKM. V dropped 1 base and J dropped 7 bases, with 4 bases sitting between them. The CDR3 sequence is 11 residues long.

The sample holds many counts of this clonotype. The chain links TRBV7-9 to TRBJ2-1; 8 bases align to TRBD2. From germline, CDR1 is SEHNR and CDR2 FQNEAQ (reference sequence). Trimming at V came to 5 bases and at J to 10 bases, leaving 10 bases not matched to a gene. This CDR3 spans 14 amino acids. The CDR3 here is CASSLFGLAGEQFF. The CDR3 DNA reads TGTGCCAGCAGCCTCTTTGGACTAGCAGGGGAGCAGTTCTTC. Full variable domain (missing parts from reference TRBV7-9 and TRBJ2-1): DTGVSQNPRHKITKRGQNVTFRCDPISEHNRLYWYRQTLGQGPEFLTYFQNEAQLEKSRLLSDRFSAERPKGSFSTLEIQRTEQGDSAMYLCASSLFGLAGEQFFGPGTRLTVL.

This clonotype occurred a few times. J is TRBJ2-6 and V is TRBV5-6; 7 bases agree with TRBD1. The CDR3 has 18 residues. Germline CDR1 is SGHDT and CDR2 is YYEEEE. The trim removed 5 bases at V and 0 bases at J, leaving 11 bases unmatched. The CDR3 coding sequence is TGTGCCAGCAGGCAAACCCGACAGGGTAGCTCTGGGGCCAACGTCCTGACTTTC. This translates into CASRQTRQGSSGANVLTF.

The rearrangement joins TRBV27 to TRBJ2-2, with D maybe TRBD1 (6 bases). Germline V CDR1 and CDR2: MNHEY, SMNVEV (reference sequence). V dropped 4 bases and J dropped 5 bases, with 11 bases sitting between them. The CDR3 covers 14 residues. CDR3 in DNA: TGTGCCAGCAGTTACAAAGGGGGTACCGGGGAGCTGTTTTTT. Translated: CASSYKGGTGELFF.

This clonotype showed up just a few times. The V and J genes are TRBV4-3 and TRBJ2-7, with TRBD2 identical over 10 bases. The germline gives CDR1 LGHNA, CDR2 YSLEER. The CDR3 has 17 residues. With 5 bases clipped from V and 4 bases from J, the junction kept 14 bases outside the gene matches. The CDR3 coding sequence is TGCGCCAGCAGCATTCAAGAATCAACTAGCGGGGATTACGAGCAGTACTTC. Translation gives CASSIQESTSGDYEQYF.

This clonotype was recorded at least ten times. V usage is TRBV15 and J usage is TRBJ2-2; 12 bases align to TRBD2. Losses at the gene ends were 7 bases for V and 1 base for J; bases not matched to a gene: 10. The CDR3 sequence is 18 residues long. From germline, CDR1 is LNHNV and CDR2 YYDKDF (reference sequence). The CDR3 is CATTKGLAGGLNTGELFF. The CDR3 bases are TGTGCCACCACTAAAGGGCTAGCGGGAGGGCTGAACACCGGGGAGCTGTTTTTT.

This clonotype was picked up a small number of times. The V and J genes are TRBV9 and TRBJ2-3, with 12 bases lining up with TRBD2. This CDR3 is 16 amino acids long. CDR1 and CDR2 (germline): SGDLS, YYNGEE. With 0 bases clipped from V and 3 bases from J, the junction kept 2 bases outside the gene matches. As DNA, the CDR3 is TGTGCCAGCAGCGTAGGAACTAGCGGGGGGACAGATACGCAGTATTTT. Amino acid sequence: CASSVGTSGGTDTQYF.

This clonotype has a handful of counts. The rearrangement joins TRBV7-9 to TRBJ2-1; D is unclear. CDR3 length: 14 amino acids. Germline V CDR1 and CDR2: SEHNR, FQNEAQ (reference sequence). V was cut by 8 bases and J by 3 bases, with 14 bases left in between. CDR3 residues: CASRHPRRYNEQFF. For the CDR3, the DNA is TGTGCCAGCCGTCACCCAAGGCGCTACAATGAGCAGTTCTTC.

The chain recombines TRBV27 with TRBJ2-7; TRBD2 agrees at 10 bases. Germline V gene lookup returns CDR1 MNHEY and CDR2 SMNVEV (reference sequence). With V trimmed by 6 bases and J by 0 bases, 5 bases remained unmatched. There are 15 residues in the CDR3. In DNA form, the CDR3 reads TGTGCCAGCAGGAAAGGACTAGCGGACTCCTACGAGCAGTACTTC. It codes for CASRKGLADSYEQYF.

In this sample, this clonotype turned up a few times. The chain recombines TRBV27 with TRBJ2-5, with D possibly being TRBD1 or TRBD2 (6 bases each). The CDR3 is 14 residues long. V was trimmed by 10 bases and J by 6 bases, leaving 21 bases between them. Germline V gene data show CDR1 as MNHEY and CDR2 as SMNVEV (reference sequence). CDR3 residues: CATWEAGAGKTQYF. CDR3 sequence (DNA): TGTGCCACATGGGAGGCAGGGGCGGGGAAGACCCAGTACTTC.

This clonotype was detected a few times. V usage is TRBV7-9 and J usage is TRBJ2-6; TRBD1 matches at 10 bases. The J segment lost 0 bases and the V segment lost 7 bases, leaving 3 bases of the junction unmatched. CDR3 size: 16 residues. CDR1 is SEHNR and CDR2 is FQNEAQ in the germline V gene (reference sequence). In DNA, the CDR3 is TGTGCCAGCACCGGGACAGGGGTCTCTGGGGCCAACGTCCTGACTTTC. This codes for CASTGTGVSGANVLTF.

The chain joins TRBV10-2 to TRBJ1-4; D remains ambiguous. The length of the CDR3 is 15 residues. Trimming removed 2 bases from V and 6 bases from J, with 13 bases in between. Germline CDR1 WSHSY, CDR2 SAAADI. The CDR3 reads CASSEPAAGHEKLFF. The CDR3 DNA is TGCGCCAGCAGTGAGCCGGCAGCCGGTCATGAAAAACTGTTTTTT.

The V call is TRBV10-3, the J call TRBJ1-2, with 8 bases lining up with TRBD1. The CDR3 totals 15 residues. With 7 bases clipped from V and 3 bases from J, the junction kept 10 bases outside the gene matches. CDR1 and CDR2 (germline): ENHRY, SYGVKD. CDR3: CAINDPPGQDYGYTF. The CDR3 DNA reads TGTGCCATCAACGACCCTCCGGGACAGGACTATGGCTACACCTTC.

This clonotype was detected only a few times. The chain carries TRBV7-9 and TRBJ2-7, with D possibly TRBD1 on 5 matching bases. Trimming removed 5 bases from V and 2 bases from J, with 10 bases in between. Germline V CDR1 and CDR2: SEHNR, FQNEAQ (reference sequence). The CDR3 consists of 13 residues. DNA for the CDR3: TGTGCCAGCAGCAGCAGGGCGGCCTACGAGCAGTACTTC. As protein: CASSSRAAYEQYF. Full variable domain (remainder filled in from reference TRBV7-9 and TRBJ2-7): DTGVSQNPRHKITKRGQNVTFRCDPISEHNRLYWYRQTLGQGPEFLTYFQNEAQLEKSRLLSDRFSAERPKGSFSTLEIQRTEQGDSAMYLCASSSRAAYEQYFGPGTRLTVT.

For this clonotype: A much larger clone differs by one base, so this may be a read error. The chain uses TRBV7-6 and TRBJ2-7; D may correspond to TRBD1 or TRBD2 (7 bases each). Per germline, CDR1 SGHVS and CDR2 FNYEAQ. The CDR3 consists of 17 residues. V was clipped by 1 base and J by 3 bases, with 19 bases between them. In DNA, the CDR3 is TGTGCCAGCAGCTTAGGGGGGGGACAGCCACCCCACTACGAGCAGTACTTC. This codes for CASSLGGGQPPHYEQYF.